One and the same sample provided the 21 T cell receptor beta chains below, sequenced in a study of blood T cell repertoires in COVID-19. Using immunoSEQ multiplex PCR, the repertoire was profiled, and TCRdb retains in-frame clones only, with some absent. The table has about 64,000 clones, less than 85% seen once. Sequencing was done on a sample of peripheral blood. The receptors come from a human donor in a cohort sampled during active COVID-19.

The chain is built from TRBV4-3 and TRBJ2-3; TRBD1 might be the D (5 bases). There are 14 residues in the CDR3. Trimming stripped 1 base from V and 4 bases from J, with 9 bases between. Germline CDR1 reads LGHNA; CDR2 reads YSLEER. CDR3 sequence: CASSQVWGADTQYF. CDR3 DNA sequence: TGCGCCAGCAGCCAAGTCTGGGGCGCAGATACGCAGTATTTT.

This chain joins TRBV6-5 and TRBJ1-1, with D maybe TRBD1 (6 bases). With 5 bases removed from V and 1 base from J, the gap between germline ends came to 14 bases. CDR1 and CDR2 (germline): MNHEY, SVGAGI. CDR3 length: 15 residues. The CDR3 DNA follows: TGTGCCAGCAGTCCCCCGGGACACAAGAACACTGAAGCTTTCTTT. Translating it yields CASSPPGHKNTEAFF.

This clone was seen more than once but under ten times. The V and J genes are TRBV5-3 and TRBJ2-6; no clear D. TRBV5-3 qualifies as an ORF whose function is uncertain. The ends were cut back, 2 bases at V and 0 bases at J, with 12 bases in the middle. The CDR3 covers 17 residues. This CDR3 reads CARSFRKASSGANVLTF. The DNA of the CDR3 is TGTGCCAGAAGCTTTCGCAAAGCGAGCTCTGGGGCCAACGTCCTGACTTTC.

The gene calls are TRBV27 and TRBJ2-3, with D unclear. The germline V and J ends were trimmed by 5 bases and 0 bases, with 12 bases remaining between them. This CDR3 is 15 amino acids long. Germline V gene data show CDR1 as MNHEY and CDR2 as SMNVEV (reference sequence). Written as DNA, the CDR3 is TGTGCCAGCAGTCTGGGCCGATTAAGCACAGATACGCAGTATTTT. It encodes CASSLGRLSTDTQYF.

The chain uses TRBV24-1 and TRBJ2-6; 12 bases line up with TRBD1. V was pared by 3 bases and J by 7 bases, with 15 bases of the junction left unmatched. CDR1 and CDR2 from the germline V gene are KGHDR and SFDVKD. The CDR3 contains 20 residues. The CDR3 loop is CATSDPGTGGYIGRANVLTF. The CDR3, as DNA: TGTGCCACCAGTGATCCCGGGACAGGGGGCTATATTGGTCGAGCCAACGTCCTGACTTTC.

This clone was seen a few times. This chain links TRBV2 with TRBJ2-2; D is uncertain. Germline V gene lookup returns CDR1 SNHLY and CDR2 FYNNEI. There are 14 residues in the CDR3. The V and J ends lost 5 bases and 0 bases respectively, with 7 bases between them. This CDR3 is CASSQATNTGELFF. In DNA, the CDR3 is TGTGCCAGCAGTCAGGCAACGAACACCGGGGAGCTGTTTTTT. Drawing the rest from reference TRBV2 and TRBJ2-2, the complete variable domain is EPEVTQTPSHQVTQMGQEVILRCVPISNHLYFYWYRQILGQKVEFLVSFYNNEISEKSEIFDDQFSVERPDGSNFTLKIRSTKLEDSAMYFCASSQATNTGELFFGEGSRLTVL.

This clone showed up just a few times. This CDR3 reads CASSSRGRNTGELFF. Written as DNA, the CDR3 is TGTGCCAGCAGTTCCAGGGGGCGAAACACCGGGGAGCTGTTTTTT. V and J are TRBV5-8 and TRBJ2-2, with 8 nucleotides matching TRBD1. After removal of 5 bases from V and 2 bases from J, the junction contained 5 bases not matched to a gene. The germline V gene encodes CDR1 SGHTS and CDR2 YDEGEE. The CDR3 covers 15 residues.

CDR3 in DNA: TGTGCCACCAGTGTCTCCCGACCGAGTGGAGGGGATTTAGCCGGGGAGCTGTTTTTT. Translation: CATSVSRPSGGDLAGELFF. The chain carries TRBV24-1 and TRBJ2-2, with D perhaps TRBD2 (6 bases). Deletions cut 5 bases from V and 6 bases from J, with 27 bases between. The germline CDR1 and CDR2 sequences are KGHDR and SFDVKD. The CDR3 sequence is 19 residues long.

The V gene is TRBV27, the J gene TRBJ2-1; maybe TRBD2 (6 bases). The ends were cut back, 2 bases at V and 0 bases at J, with 8 bases in the middle. The CDR3 has 15 residues. Germline-derived CDR1 and CDR2 are MNHEY and SMNVEV (reference sequence). As DNA, the CDR3 is TGTGCCAGCAGTTTAGACGGGAGCTCCTACAATGAGCAGTTCTTC. As protein: CASSLDGSSYNEQFF.

The chain recombines TRBV7-2 with TRBJ1-1; D not resolved. The CDR3 has 15 residues. Per the germline V gene, CDR1 is SGHTA and CDR2 is FQGNSA. V lost 5 bases and J 5 bases, leaving 18 bases between the germline ends. CDR3 region: CASSPRPFFETEAFF. The DNA of the CDR3 is TGTGCCAGCAGCCCGAGGCCGTTCTTCGAGACTGAAGCTTTCTTT. Using reference TRBV7-2 and TRBJ1-1 for the parts outside the CDR3, the full variable domain is GAGVSQSPSNKVTEKGKDVELRCDPISGHTALYWYRQSLGQGLEFLIYFQGNSAPDKSGLPSDRFSAERTGGSVSTLTIQRTQQEDSAVYLCASSPRPFFETEAFFGQGTRLTVV.

This clone turned up a few times. The chain combines TRBV7-2 with TRBJ2-7; D is possibly TRBD1 (5 bases). The germline gives CDR1 SGHTA, CDR2 FQGNSA. This CDR3 has 15 residues. V lost 5 bases to trimming and J lost 3 bases, with 17 bases between them. CDR3 nucleotides: TGTGCCAGCAGCCCCGAAGGACACAGAAGCTACGAGCAGTACTTC. Translated, it gives CASSPEGHRSYEQYF.

This sequence joins TRBV7-2 and TRBJ1-1; weak D call: TRBD1 (6 bases). The CDR3 consists of 14 residues. From germline, CDR1 is SGHTA and CDR2 FQGNSA. V lost 1 base and J 4 bases, leaving 10 bases between the germline ends. The CDR3 coding sequence is TGTGCCAGCAGCTTAGGGGGGACAATCACTGAAGCTTTCTTT. It specifies CASSLGGTITEAFF.

The chain has TRBV5-1 and TRBJ2-3, with 9 positions matching TRBD1. With V trimmed by 4 bases and J by 1 base, 4 bases remained unmatched. The CDR3 is 15 amino acids. Germline CDR1 is SGHRS and CDR2 is YFSETQ. The CDR3 reads CASSQGQGGTDTQYF. The CDR3 DNA reads as TGCGCCAGCAGCCAGGGACAGGGAGGCACAGATACGCAGTATTTT.

The rearrangement links TRBV2 to TRBJ2-5, with D maybe TRBD1 (6 bases). CDR3 length equals 14 residues. The germline CDR1 and CDR2 sequences are SNHLY and FYNNEI. V was trimmed by 5 bases and J by 4 bases, leaving 14 bases between them. Here the CDR3 DNA reads TGTGCCAGCAGTACACAGGGAAATCGAGAGACCCAGTACTTC. It yields the protein CASSTQGNRETQYF.

This clone was observed a handful of times. The rearrangement joins TRBV19 to TRBJ2-2; TRBD2 might be the D (5 bases). The CDR3 spans 17 residues. Germline CDR1 is LNHDA and CDR2 is SQIVND (reference sequence). V was clipped by 3 bases and J by 3 bases, with 17 bases between them. The CDR3 region is CASSIFLREQYTGELFF. The DNA of the CDR3 is TGTGCCAGTAGTATCTTCTTGAGGGAACAGTACACCGGGGAGCTGTTTTTT.

The CDR3 spells CASSFPGGGTEAFF. The CDR3 DNA follows: TGTGCCAGTAGTTTCCCCGGGGGAGGCACTGAAGCTTTCTTT. The J gene is TRBJ1-1, the V gene TRBV19, with a possible D match to TRBD1 (5 bases). V was trimmed by 5 bases and J by 4 bases, leaving 14 bases between them. The CDR3 is made up of 14 amino acids. Germline values: CDR1 LNHDA, CDR2 SQIVND (reference sequence).

This clone was recorded a few times. The rearrangement uses TRBV7-2 and TRBJ1-2, with 12 nucleotides matching TRBD1. The V segment lost 5 bases and the J segment 0 bases; nucleotides outside the gene matches: 7. This CDR3 has 17 residues. Germline loops: CDR1 SGHTA, CDR2 FQGNSA. CDR3 in DNA: TGTGCCAGCAGCCAAGGGGGACAGGGGGCCACTAACTATGGCTACACCTTC. Protein: CASSQGGQGATNYGYTF.

This clone was found once. DNA of the CDR3: TGTGCCAGCAGAGACGGGACACTCCAAGAGACCCAGTACTTC. Protein product: CASRDGTLQETQYF. V gene TRBV2 combines with J gene TRBJ2-5; D is possibly TRBD1 (6 bases). Per the germline V gene, CDR1 is SNHLY and CDR2 is FYNNEI. V was trimmed by 6 bases and J by 1 base, leaving 12 bases between them. This CDR3 spans 14 amino acids. Drawing the rest from reference TRBV2 and TRBJ2-5, the complete variable domain is EPEVTQTPSHQVTQMGQEVILRCVPISNHLYFYWYRQILGQKVEFLVSFYNNEISEKSEIFDDQFSVERPDGSNFTLKIRSTKLEDSAMYFCASRDGTLQETQYFGPGTRLLVL.

CDR3 sequence reads: CASSFRQGNTEAFF. CDR3 coding DNA: TGTGCCAGCAGCTTCCGACAGGGGAACACTGAAGCTTTCTTT. The V call is TRBV7-2, the J call TRBJ1-1, with 7 bases lining up with TRBD1. V lost 3 bases to trimming and J lost 1 base; unmatched junction nucleotides: 2. The CDR3 has 14 residues. Germline V gene data show CDR1 as SGHTA and CDR2 as FQGNSA.

The rearrangement joins TRBV4-1 to TRBJ1-1, with D possibly TRBD1 on 6 matching bases. The CDR3 spans 14 residues. Germline V gene data show CDR1 as MGHRA and CDR2 as YSYEKL. With 1 base removed from V and 1 base from J, the gap between germline ends came to 7 bases. The CDR3 sequence is CASSQVTGNTEAFF. The CDR3 DNA sequence: TGCGCCAGCAGCCAAGTGACAGGGAACACTGAAGCTTTCTTT.

The J gene is TRBJ1-1, the V gene TRBV12-3 or TRBV12-4; D gene ambiguous. The CDR3 contains 13 residues. V lost 2 bases and J lost 10, with 14 bases in between. Here the CDR3 DNA reads TGTGCCAGCAGTTTACCCGTGGACGGGAGAGCTTTCTTT. This gives the protein CASSLPVDGRAFF.